This is a list of T cell receptor beta chains from one sample in a study of cytomegalovirus exposure and HLA in healthy donors. Libraries were prepared by immunoSEQ multiplex PCR; TCRdb keeps only in-frame clonotypes and omits some of them. Here the sample spans around 91,000 clones, nearly 80% being singletons. The sequenced material came from PBMCs. These receptors all come from a woman aged 40 to 50 in good health and CMV-seropositive. Both conserved end residues are part of each CDR3. A D gene is named only where the DNA matches it firmly. Where a row states a size, it is once, few, many or the class of an expanded clone; other rows omit it.

>18|NA|TRBD1|TRBV15
CATSSPGSGTVYQETQYF
>18|once|TRBD2|TRBV11-2
CASSLTWLADSKNNEQFF
>16|NA|TRBD2|TRBV25-1
CASSVTGTSDPYEQYF
>19|NA|TRBD2|TRBV28
CASSLGTSGRTRRTYEQYF
>14|NA|TRBD1|TRBV10-2
CASKRTGTQETQYF
>14|NA|NA|TRBV5-8
CASSLDSGTDTQYF
>16|few|NA|TRBV6-6
CASTLGLGATNEKLFF
>14|NA|TRBD1|TRBV7-9
CASSLGQELNGYTF
>16|NA|TRBD2|TRBV18
CASSPSSGRAGETQYF
>16|NA|TRBD1|TRBV6-6
CASSYGTGGAGETQYF
>18|NA|TRBD2|TRBV7-2
CASSRSPSGRALQETQYF
>13|once|NA|TRBV2
CASNLQGGEKLFF
>14|NA|NA|TRBV11-3
CASSLLGRTEKAFF
>16|NA|NA|TRBV7-2
CASSPRQAANTGELFF
>13|NA|NA|TRBV7-3
CASSFRGGDEAFF
>15|NA|TRBD2|TRBV27
CASRPGLAGGYEQYF
>13|NA|TRBD1|TRBV2
CASTATGRNEQFF
>16|NA|TRBD2|TRBV9
CASSITLAGEVNEQFF
>14|once|TRBD1|TRBV6-5
CASNTGTGASGYTF
>14|NA|NA|TRBV11-2
CASSFGSRGETQYF
>15|NA|NA|TRBV27
CASSFGAGPHVGYTF
>15|NA|NA|TRBV19
CASSPFEQAKNIQYF
>15|NA|NA|TRBV4-1
CASSQGQRNTGELFF
>14|NA|NA|TRBV6-5
CASRTPGSYNEQFF
>20|NA|NA|TRBV21-1
CASSKVRDRGDLGAKNIQYF
>12|NA|NA|TRBV29-1
CSVGTSGYEQYF
>17|NA|TRBD1|TRBV2
CASSERPGQGAPGELFF
>15|NA|TRBD2|TRBV30
CAWSIGLAGEETQYF
>17|NA|TRBD1|TRBV27
CASSSFLRQGRNSPLHF
>13|NA|NA|TRBV7-2
CASSLVRNTEAFF
>16|NA|NA|TRBV9
CASSEGLNSGANVLTF
>18|NA|TRBD2|TRBV11-1
CASSFPIASGSRTGELFF
>16|NA|NA|TRBV14
CASSRRLPRSTDTQYF
>12|NA|NA|TRBV6-5
CASSFASYGYTF
>15|few|NA|TRBV9
CASSEGEGETYEQYF
>15|NA|TRBD1|TRBV28
CASSMGDRGPYGYTF
>15|once|NA|TRBV5-5
CASSLGAGPNEKLFF
>18|NA|NA|TRBV15
CATSRDVGEAKNTGELFF
>13|NA|NA|TRBV5-6
CASSRQVSYEQYF
>16|NA|NA|TRBV11-3
CASSLVVGVGTDTQYF
>14|NA|TRBD1|TRBV28
CASRDRMIGDTIYF